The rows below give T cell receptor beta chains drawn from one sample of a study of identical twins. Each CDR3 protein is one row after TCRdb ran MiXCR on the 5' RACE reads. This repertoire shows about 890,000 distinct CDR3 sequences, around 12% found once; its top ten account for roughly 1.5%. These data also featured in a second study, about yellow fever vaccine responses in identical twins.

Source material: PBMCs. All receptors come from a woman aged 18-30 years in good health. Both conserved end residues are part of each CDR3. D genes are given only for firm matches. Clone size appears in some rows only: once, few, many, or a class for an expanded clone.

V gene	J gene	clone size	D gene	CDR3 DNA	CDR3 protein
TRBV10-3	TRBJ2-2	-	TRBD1	TGTGCCATCAGTGGCGGACAGGGACGAGACACCGGGGAGCTGTTTTTT	CAISGGQGRDTGELFF
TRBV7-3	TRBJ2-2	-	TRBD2	TGTGCCAGCAGCCCCCGGACTAGCGGGGGGTGGGGCACCGGGGAGCTGTTTTTT	CASSPRTSGGWGTGELFF
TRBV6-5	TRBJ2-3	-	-	TGTGCCAGCAGTTACTCGAACAACCTTCGGCAAAATACGCAGTATTTT	CASSYSNNLRQNTQYF
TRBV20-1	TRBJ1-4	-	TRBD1	TGCAGTGCTCCGGGACAGGGACAGGGGGAAAAACTGTTTTTT	CSAPGQGQGEKLFF
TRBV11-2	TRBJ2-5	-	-	TGTGCCAGCAGCTTAGGGTCAGCTTTGGAGACCCAGTACTTC	CASSLGSALETQYF
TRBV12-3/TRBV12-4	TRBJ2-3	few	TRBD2	TGTGCCAGCAGACTTCTAGCGGCTAGCACAGATACGCAGTATTTT	CASRLLAASTDTQYF
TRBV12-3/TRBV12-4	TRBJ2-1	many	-	TGTGCCAGCAGTCCGGGGGCGGGACCCTACAATGAGCAGTTCTTC	CASSPGAGPYNEQFF
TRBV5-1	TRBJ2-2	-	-	TGCGCCAGCAGCTCCCTCTCCGGGGTAAACACCGGGGAGCTGTTTTTT	CASSSLSGVNTGELFF
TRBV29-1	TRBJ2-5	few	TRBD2	TGCAGCGTTGATTTCAGGGGACTAGCGGGAGGAAACCAAGAGACCCAGTACTTC	CSVDFRGLAGGNQETQYF
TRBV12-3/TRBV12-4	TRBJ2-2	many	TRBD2	TGTGCCAGCGGCCCTAGCGGAAGTTCCGGGGAGCTGTTTTTT	CASGPSGSSGELFF
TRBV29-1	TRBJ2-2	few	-	TGCAGCGGCTGGGGGGTGGAAGGCATCGGGGAGCTGTTTTTT	CSGWGVEGIGELFF
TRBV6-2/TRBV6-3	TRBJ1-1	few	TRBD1	TGTGCCAGCATCCCCTGGACAGGGGCTGAAGCTTTCTTT	CASIPWTGAEAFF
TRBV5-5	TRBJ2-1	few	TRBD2	TGTGCCAGCAGCTTGGACCCAGCGGGGGAGCAGTTCTTC	CASSLDPAGEQFF
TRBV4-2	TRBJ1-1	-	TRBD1	TGTGCCAGCAGCCATAGACAGGGGGAGGGCACTGAAGCTTTCTTT	CASSHRQGEGTEAFF
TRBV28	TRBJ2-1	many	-	TGTGCCAGCAGTCCCCCGAGGGGGTTCCTTTACAATGAGCAGTTCTTC	CASSPPRGFLYNEQFF
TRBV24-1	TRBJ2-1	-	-	TGTGCCACCAGTGAGCTGGCGGCCGGGTTCGATGAGCAGTTCTTC	CATSELAAGFDEQFF
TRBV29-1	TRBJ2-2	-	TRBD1	TGCAGCGTTGAAGGAGGGGGACCGGGACAGCGACTCACCGGGGAGCTGTTTTTT	CSVEGGGPGQRLTGELFF
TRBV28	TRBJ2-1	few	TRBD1	TGTGCCAGCAACCCTGCCGGGACAGCATACAATGAGCAGTTCTTC	CASNPAGTAYNEQFF
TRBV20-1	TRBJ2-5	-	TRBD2	TGCAGTGCTAGTTTTGGGCTAGCGGGAGAGTTGTACCAAGAGACCCAGTACTTC	CSASFGLAGELYQETQYF
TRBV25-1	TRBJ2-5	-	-	TGTGCCTCCCAGCACCCACTCTTTCCCGAGACCCAGTACTTC	CASQHPLFPETQYF
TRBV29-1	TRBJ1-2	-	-	TGCAGCGTTGAGGGGGGGCCATCGGGGAACTATGGCTACACCTTC	CSVEGGPSGNYGYTF
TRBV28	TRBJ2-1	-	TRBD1	TGTGCCAGCAGTCTCCGAACGGGATTCTGGGGACAGGGGCAGTTCTTC	CASSLRTGFWGQGQFF
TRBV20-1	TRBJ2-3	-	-	TGCAGTGGGAACAGGGTACGAGATACGCAGTATTTT	CSGNRVRDTQYF
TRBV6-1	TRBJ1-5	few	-	TGTGGCCAGCACCATAAGGGCGAAGAGACCAGCAATCAGCCCCAGCATTTT	CGQHHKGEETSNQPQHF
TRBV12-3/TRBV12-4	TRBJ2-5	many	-	TGTGCCAGCAGTTTACTGGGGCCGGAGACCCAGTACTTC	CASSLLGPETQYF
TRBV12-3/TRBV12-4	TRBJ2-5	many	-	TGTGCCAGCACCTCCAGGGAGTTGGGGGGAGGGACCCAGTACTTC	CASTSRELGGGTQYF
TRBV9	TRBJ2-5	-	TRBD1	TGTGCCAGCAGAAAGACAGGGGAAGAGACCCAGTACTTC	CASRKTGEETQYF
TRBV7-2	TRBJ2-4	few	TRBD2	TGTGCCAGCAGCCCTCAAGGGGCTAGCGGGGGAAGGATTCAGTACTTC	CASSPQGASGGRIQYF
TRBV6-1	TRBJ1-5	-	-	TGTGCCAGCAGTGGGGACCAGGGTATCGGACAGCCCCAGCATTTT	CASSGDQGIGQPQHF
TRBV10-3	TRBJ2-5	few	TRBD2	TGTGCCACTCGTGGACTAGCGGACCAAGAGACCCAGTACTTC	CATRGLADQETQYF
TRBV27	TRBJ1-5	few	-	TGTGCCAGCAGTTTTGTAGTTTCGGGCCGAAGCAATCAGCCCCAGCATTTT	CASSFVVSGRSNQPQHF
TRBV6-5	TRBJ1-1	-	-	TGTGCCAGCAGTTCCCTACTCTGGACAGTCCCAGCTTTCTTT	CASSSLLWTVPAFF
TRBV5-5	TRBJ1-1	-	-	TGTGCCAGCAGCTTGGTACGCGGGTGGAACACTGAAGCTTTCTTT	CASSLVRGWNTEAFF
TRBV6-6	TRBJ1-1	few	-	TGTGCCAGCAAAGACAAGAACACTGAAGCTTTCTTT	CASKDKNTEAFF
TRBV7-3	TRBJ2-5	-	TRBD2	TGTGCCAGCAGCCCCCAAGCGGGAGGGCCATTAGAGACCCAGTACTTC	CASSPQAGGPLETQYF
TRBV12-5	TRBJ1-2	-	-	TGTGCTAGTGGTTTGACCGGGAACTATGGCTACACCTTC	CASGLTGNYGYTF
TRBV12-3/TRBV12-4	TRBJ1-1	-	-	TGTGCCAGCAGTTTTCGGGAATTGGGCACTGAAGCTTTCTTT	CASSFRELGTEAFF
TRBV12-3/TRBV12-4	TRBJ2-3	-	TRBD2	TGTGCCAGCAGAACCTGGACTAGCGGGGGGGCAGATACGCAGTATTTT	CASRTWTSGGADTQYF
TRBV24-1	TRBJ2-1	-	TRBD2	TGTGCCACCAGTGATTTGCGTCTAGCGGGGGGATATGAGCAGTTCTTC	CATSDLRLAGGYEQFF
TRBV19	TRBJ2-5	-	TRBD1	TGTGCCAGTAGTACCCGAGACAGGGGCCACCCCCGGGCCCAGTACTTC	CASSTRDRGHPRAQYF
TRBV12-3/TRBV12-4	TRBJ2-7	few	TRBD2	TGTGCCAGCAGTTTACTGTTGACGGGAGGCCCCCGGGAGCAGTACTTC	CASSLLLTGGPREQYF
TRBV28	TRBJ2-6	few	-	TGTGCCAGCAGTCTGGAGGGGTTAGGCTCTGGGGCCAACGTCCTGACTTTC	CASSLEGLGSGANVLTF
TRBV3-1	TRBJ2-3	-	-	TGTGCCTGCACCCCGGACCGACCCGGCACAGATACGCAGTATTTT	CACTPDRPGTDTQYF
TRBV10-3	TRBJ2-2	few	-	TGTGCCATCAGTGTAGGACTCGGGAACACCGGGGAGCTGTTTTTT	CAISVGLGNTGELFF
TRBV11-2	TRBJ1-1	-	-	TGTGCCAGCAGCTTAGGGGGGCGGGACGGTGGTGGTGAAGCTTTCTTT	CASSLGGRDGGGEAFF
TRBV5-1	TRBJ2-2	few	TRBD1	TGCGCCAGCAGCTTGAGTGGACAGGGAGGCGGGGAGCTGTTTTTT	CASSLSGQGGGELFF
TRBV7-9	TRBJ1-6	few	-	TGTGCCAGCAGCTTCCCGGCTGGACCCCTCCACTTT	CASSFPAGPLHF
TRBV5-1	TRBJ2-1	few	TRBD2	TGCGCCAGCAGCAGCCAGAAGACTAGCGGGGGTAACAATGAGCAGTTCTTC	CASSSQKTSGGNNEQFF
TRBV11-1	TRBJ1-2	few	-	TGTGCCAGCAGCTTAGGAGCTCAGGGGAGTGGCTACACCTTC	CASSLGAQGSGYTF
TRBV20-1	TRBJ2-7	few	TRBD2	TGCAGTGCTAAAACCGGGACTAGTTCAGGCGAGCAGTACTTC	CSAKTGTSSGEQYF
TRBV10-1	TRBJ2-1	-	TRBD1	TGCGCCAGCAGTGAGTCGAGCCAGGGGGCTATCAATGAGCAGTTCTTC	CASSESSQGAINEQFF
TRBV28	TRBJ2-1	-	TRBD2	TGTGCCAGCAGTTTAGCGGGAGTTGAGCAGTTCTTC	CASSLAGVEQFF
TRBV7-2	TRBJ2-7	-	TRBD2	TGTGCCAGCAGCTTATTCGGGACTAGCGGTACCTACGAGCAGTACTTC	CASSLFGTSGTYEQYF
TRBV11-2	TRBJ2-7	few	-	TGTGCCAGCAGCTTAGGACCATTTGGTGGGGAGCAGTACTTC	CASSLGPFGGEQYF